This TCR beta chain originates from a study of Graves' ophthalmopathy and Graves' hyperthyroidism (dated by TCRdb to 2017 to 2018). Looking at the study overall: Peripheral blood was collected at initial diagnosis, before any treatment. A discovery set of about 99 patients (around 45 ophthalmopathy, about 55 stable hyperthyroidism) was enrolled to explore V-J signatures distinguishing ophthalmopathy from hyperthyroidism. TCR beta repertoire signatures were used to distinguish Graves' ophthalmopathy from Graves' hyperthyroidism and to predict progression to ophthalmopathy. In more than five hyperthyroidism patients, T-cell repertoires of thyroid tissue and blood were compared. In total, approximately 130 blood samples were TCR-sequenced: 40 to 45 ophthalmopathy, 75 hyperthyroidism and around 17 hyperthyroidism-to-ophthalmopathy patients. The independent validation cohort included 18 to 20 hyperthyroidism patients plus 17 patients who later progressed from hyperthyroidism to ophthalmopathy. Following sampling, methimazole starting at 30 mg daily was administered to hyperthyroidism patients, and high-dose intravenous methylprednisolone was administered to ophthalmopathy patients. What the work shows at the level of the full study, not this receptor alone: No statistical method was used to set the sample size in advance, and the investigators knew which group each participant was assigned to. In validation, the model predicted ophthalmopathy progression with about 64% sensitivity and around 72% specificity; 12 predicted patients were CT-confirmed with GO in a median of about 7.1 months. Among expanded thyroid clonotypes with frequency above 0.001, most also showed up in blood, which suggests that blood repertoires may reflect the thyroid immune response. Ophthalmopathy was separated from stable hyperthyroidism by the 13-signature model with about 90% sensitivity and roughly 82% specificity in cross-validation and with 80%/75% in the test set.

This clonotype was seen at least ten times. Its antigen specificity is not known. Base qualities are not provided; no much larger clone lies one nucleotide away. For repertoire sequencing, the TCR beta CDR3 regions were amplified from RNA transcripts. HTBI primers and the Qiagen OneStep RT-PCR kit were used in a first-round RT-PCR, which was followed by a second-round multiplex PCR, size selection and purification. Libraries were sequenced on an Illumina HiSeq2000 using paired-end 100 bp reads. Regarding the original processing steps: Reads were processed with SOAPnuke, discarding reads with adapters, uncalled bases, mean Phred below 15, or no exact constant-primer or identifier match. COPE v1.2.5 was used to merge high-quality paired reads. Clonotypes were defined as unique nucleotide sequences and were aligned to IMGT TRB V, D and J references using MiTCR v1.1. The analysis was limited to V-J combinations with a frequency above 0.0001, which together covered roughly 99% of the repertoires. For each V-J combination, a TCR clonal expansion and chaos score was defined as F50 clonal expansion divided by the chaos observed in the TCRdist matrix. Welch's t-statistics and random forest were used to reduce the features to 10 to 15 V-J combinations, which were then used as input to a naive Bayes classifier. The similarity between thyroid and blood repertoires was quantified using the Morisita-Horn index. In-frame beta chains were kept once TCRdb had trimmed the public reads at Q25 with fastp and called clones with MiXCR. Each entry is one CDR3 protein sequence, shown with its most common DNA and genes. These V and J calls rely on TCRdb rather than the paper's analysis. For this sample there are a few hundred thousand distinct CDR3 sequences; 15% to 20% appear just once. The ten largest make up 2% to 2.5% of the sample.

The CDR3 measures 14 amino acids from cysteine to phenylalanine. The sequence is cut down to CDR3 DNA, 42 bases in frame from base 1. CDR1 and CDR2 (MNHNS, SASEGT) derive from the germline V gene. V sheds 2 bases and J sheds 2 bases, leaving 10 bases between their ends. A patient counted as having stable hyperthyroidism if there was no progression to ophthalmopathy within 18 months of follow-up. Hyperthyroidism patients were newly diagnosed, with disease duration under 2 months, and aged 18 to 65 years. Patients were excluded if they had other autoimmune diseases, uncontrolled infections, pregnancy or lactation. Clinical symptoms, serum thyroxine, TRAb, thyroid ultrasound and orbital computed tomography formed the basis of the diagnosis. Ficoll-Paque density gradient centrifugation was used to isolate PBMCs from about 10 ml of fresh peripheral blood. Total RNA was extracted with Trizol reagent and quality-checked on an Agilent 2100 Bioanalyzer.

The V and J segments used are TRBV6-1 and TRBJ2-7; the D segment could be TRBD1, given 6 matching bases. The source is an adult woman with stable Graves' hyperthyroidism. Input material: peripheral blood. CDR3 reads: CASSEYRVTYEQYF. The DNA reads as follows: TGTGCCAGCAGTGAATACAGGGTTACCTACGAGCAGTACTTC.